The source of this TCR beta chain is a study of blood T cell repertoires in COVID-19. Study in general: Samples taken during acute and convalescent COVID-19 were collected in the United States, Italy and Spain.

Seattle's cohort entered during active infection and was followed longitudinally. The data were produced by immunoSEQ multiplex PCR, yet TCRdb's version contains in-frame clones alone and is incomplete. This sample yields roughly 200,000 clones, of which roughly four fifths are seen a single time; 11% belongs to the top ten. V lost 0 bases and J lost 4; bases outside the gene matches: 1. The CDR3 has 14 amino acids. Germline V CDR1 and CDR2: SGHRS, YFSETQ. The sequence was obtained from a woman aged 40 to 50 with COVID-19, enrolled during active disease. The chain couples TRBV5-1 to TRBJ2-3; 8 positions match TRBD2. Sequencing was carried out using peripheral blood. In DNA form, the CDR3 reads TGCGCCAGCAGCTTGGCGGGAGGGGCAGATACGCAGTATTTT. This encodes CASSLAGGADTQYF.